Here is one T cell receptor beta chain with its context. The target antigen is unknown. This specimen comes from a study of identical twins. TCRdb re-called the 5' RACE reads with MiXCR, one entry per CDR3 protein. The sample holds over 600,000 distinct CDR3 sequences, 20% to 25% seen once. CDR3 length equals 14 residues. The germline gives CDR1 DFQATT, CDR2 SNEGSKA (reference sequence). The V end was cut by 5 bases, the J end by 0 bases, with 11 bases between. The study, taken as a whole, reports: Clonotypes of the beta chain that were abundant in cord blood carried fewer insertions (memory repertoires showed none).

This sample also appeared in a second study, on T cells expressing NK-cell markers.

The TCR originated in a woman aged 18-35 years in good health. The sequenced sample consisted of PBMCs. The V and J genes are TRBV20-1 and TRBJ1-5; D perhaps matches TRBD1 (6 bases). The CDR3 nucleotides are TGCAGTGCTTGGACAGAGAATAGCAATCAGCCCCAGCATTTT. As protein: CSAWTENSNQPQHF.